What follows are 9 T cell receptor beta chains derived from one specimen sequenced in a study of blood T cells in healthy people across ages. Primed by a sample-barcoded 5' primer and a J-beta primer mix, a second PCR proceeded for about 7 to 11 cycles. Each CDR3 protein is one row after TCRdb ran MiXCR on the 5' RACE reads. The sample yields fewer than 1.5 million distinct CDR3 sequences, roughly 40% seen once. Sequenced sample: blood. Every receptor here comes from a young woman in good health.

This clonotype appeared a few times. The chain is built from TRBV5-1 and TRBJ2-5, with 11 nucleotides matching TRBD2. V dropped 0 bases and J dropped 11; count of bases not matched to a gene: 12. CDR1 is SGHRS and CDR2 is YFSETQ in the germline V gene. The CDR3 spans 16 residues. CDR3 DNA: TGCGCCAGCAGCTTGGTAGCGGGAGGGCCTTACAATGAGCAGTACTTC. This encodes CASSLVAGGPYNEQYF.

V is TRBV29-1 and J is TRBJ1-4; 8 bases agree with TRBD1. Germline V gene lookup returns CDR1 SQVTM and CDR2 ANQGSEA. J lost 8 bases, V lost 6 bases, and 11 bases had no gene match. This CDR3 is built from 14 residues. CDR3 sequence reads: CSVIPDRVGEKLFF. CDR3 coding DNA: TGCAGCGTGATTCCGGACAGGGTGGGAGAAAAACTGTTTTTT. Supplemented by reference TRBV29-1 and TRBJ1-4, the full variable domain reads SAVISQKPSRDICQRGTSLTIQCQVDSQVTMMFWYRQQPGQSLTLIATANQGSEATYESGFVIDKFPISRPNLTFSTLTVSNMSPEDSSIYLCSVIPDRVGEKLFFGSGTQLSVL.

The chain has TRBV20-1 and TRBJ2-3; 13 bases agree with TRBD2. Unmatched junction bases numbered 12, after V lost 6 bases and J lost 0 bases. This CDR3 contains 18 residues. Germline CDR1 DFQATT, CDR2 SNEGSKA (reference sequence). CDR3 DNA: TGCAGTGCCCCTGGGACTAGCGGGGCCCTCTCTAGCACAGATACGCAGTATTTT. Protein sequence: CSAPGTSGALSSTDTQYF.

The gene calls are TRBV12-3 or TRBV12-4 and TRBJ1-1, with a possible D match to TRBD1 (6 bases). The V end was cut by 5 bases, the J end by 0 bases, with 10 bases between. The CDR3 totals 14 residues. CDR3 in amino acids: CASSTRGMNTEAFF. The CDR3 coding sequence is TGTGCCAGCAGTACCAGGGGAATGAACACTGAAGCTTTCTTT.

This clonotype was recorded only once. The chain carries TRBV20-1 and TRBJ2-2; D gene ambiguous. The V gene's germline CDR1 is DFQATT and CDR2 SNEGSKA (reference sequence). CDR3 length: 13 residues. V lost 3 bases, J lost 5 bases, and 10 bases lay in between. The CDR3 here is CSARATTTGELFF. As DNA, the CDR3 is TGCAGTGCTAGGGCGACAACAACCGGGGAGCTGTTTTTT.

The table lists this clonotype with a few counts. The CDR3 sequence: CASSFSLATPQEQYF. CDR3 DNA sequence: TGTGCCAGCAGTTTTAGTCTAGCTACCCCACAGGAGCAGTACTTC. The V call is TRBV12-3 or TRBV12-4, the J call TRBJ2-5; TRBD1 or TRBD2 may be the D gene (5 bases each). CDR3 size: 15 residues. V lost 3 bases to trimming and J lost 11 bases, with 22 bases between them.

The chain uses TRBV28 and TRBJ1-2; 11 bases are shared with TRBD1. CDR1 is MDHEN and CDR2 is SYDVKM in the germline V gene. This CDR3 is 17 amino acids long. With 5 bases clipped from V and 5 bases from J, the junction kept 13 bases outside the gene matches. The CDR3 region is CASSDPGQGALLYGYTF. As DNA, the CDR3 is TGTGCCAGCAGTGACCCAGGACAGGGGGCCCTACTATATGGCTACACCTTC.

This clonotype has only a few counts. This chain uses TRBV6-1 with TRBJ1-2; D is unclear. CDR3 length: 14 residues. Germline CDR1 MNHNS, CDR2 SASEGT. The V and J ends lost 2 bases and 4 bases respectively, with 11 bases between them. The CDR3 sequence: CASSEWKRAYGYTF. The CDR3 bases are TGTGCCAGCAGTGAATGGAAGCGGGCCTATGGCTACACCTTC.

This clonotype has more than one count but fewer than ten. The chain links TRBV20-1 to TRBJ2-7; no definite D call. The V and J ends lost 6 bases and 6 bases respectively, with 18 bases between them. Germline CDR1 is DFQATT and CDR2 is SNEGSKA (reference sequence). The CDR3 sequence is 13 residues long. CDR3 sequence (DNA): TGCAGTGCCCGAGTGGAGCCAACGGGCGAGCAGTACTTC. Translated, it gives CSARVEPTGEQYF.